The sequence of this TCR beta chain was determined in a study of OX40 agonist ivuxolimab in advanced cancers. The study in broad terms: Ivuxolimab was an agonistic, fully human IgG2 monoclonal antibody directed against OX40 (CD134), a costimulatory receptor. The dose-escalation cohort was about 83% male with a mean age of about 58 years, ranging from about 23 to 85. Of the roughly 51 patients in dose escalation, some 19 had hepatocellular carcinoma, about 15 had melanoma, 9 had renal cell carcinoma and 9 had head and neck cancer. Partial responses occurred in three dose-escalation patients, of whom one had hepatocellular carcinoma and two had cutaneous melanoma. Intravenous ivuxolimab was administered to patients every 2 weeks at six dose levels: 0.01, 0.1, 0.3, 1.5, 3 and 10 mg/kg. Prior anti-PD-1, anti-PD-L1 or anti-CTLA-4 therapy was permitted, and about 40% of dose-escalation patients had received checkpoint inhibitors. The point of sequencing TCRbeta in the periphery was to test whether ivuxolimab changed TCR sequence diversity and drove clonal T-cell expansion. The paper reports the monotherapy dose-escalation portion (N of about 51 patients) of the phase I ivuxolimab trial.

As regards this clone: The clone's antigen remains unknown. No base quality values were provided; no much bigger clone lies one nucleotide off.

The V and J ends are trimmed by 7 bases and 5 bases, leaving 17 bases between them. The CDR3 covers 14 residues, taking in both the cysteine and the phenylalanine. The only DNA kept is the CDR3, 42 bases in frame from the first base. Sequences PRHDT (CDR1) and FYEKMQ (CDR2) are obtained from the germline V gene (reference sequence). Study-wide findings and limitations: Clonal expansion of both CD4+ and CD8+ blood T cells was observed from baseline to week 6 at doses 0.1 to 3.0 mg/kg. In partial responders in the 0.1-3.0 mg/kg groups, normalized peripheral clonal expansion was found to be among the lowest, especially among CD8+ T cells. After ivuxolimab, CD8+ T cells had more expanded clones than CD4+ T cells on average. The antigen specificity of the clonally expanded peripheral T cells was not determined. Low levels of normalized T-cell clonal expansion were also seen in some patients who did not respond.

Patients with autoimmune disease history or receiving systemic immunosuppression were excluded from the trial. In every dose cohort, peripheral blood was drawn for TCR sequencing at baseline, cycle 4 day 1, and cycle 7 day 1. Samples came from an open-label, multicenter, first-in-human phase I dose-escalation trial of ivuxolimab. Adults with locally advanced or metastatic head and neck squamous cell, hepatocellular, melanoma or renal cell carcinoma were enrolled in the trial. Before TCR sequencing, CD4+ T cells and CD8+ T cells were sorted from peripheral blood as separate populations. For sequencing of the TCRbeta CDR3 region, genomic DNA was extracted from the sorted cells. The immunoSEQ Assay was used for sequencing of TCRbeta CDR3 regions. TCRdb re-hosts the immuneACCESS table, in-frame sequences only. Its copies lack some clones; in the studies checked, an unresolved V gene accounts for under half of them, and the cause for the rest is not known. This sample gives about 45,000 clones in total; around 84% of them show up just once. The ten largest clonotypes hold 15% of the sample.

The source is an adult with an advanced solid tumor such as melanoma, head and neck, liver or kidney cancer. This sequence uses TRBV13 and TRBJ2-5, and possibly TRBD1, on 6 matching bases. The sequencing used CD4+ or CD8+ T cells sorted from blood, collected in a trial of the OX40 agonist ivuxolimab. CDR3 region: CASKKGGGQETQYF. The DNA sequence is given as TGTGCCAGCAAAAAAGGTGGGGGCCAGGAGACCCAGTACTTC.